What follows is one T cell receptor (beta chain) and its context. Its antigen target is currently unknown. Base qualities are missing; no much larger clone stands one base away. Participants in the prospective study were aged roughly 18 to 89 years, lived in under 30 United States geographic areas, and enrolled through a virtual design. In the prospective study, cohorts were assigned on the basis of participant-reported clinical history obtained from a screening survey and a study questionnaire. In the prospective study, whole blood, serum and a nasopharyngeal or oropharyngeal swab were collected from each participant by mobile phlebotomists. Over a roughly 2-month period, participants in the prospective study had the option of providing additional blood draws and questionnaires. Blood samples from the prospective study were shipped frozen or at room temperature prior to DNA extraction. This sample is part of a study of blood T cell repertoires in COVID-19 (dated by TCRdb to 2018 to 2021). Regarding the complete study: The collaborator samples originated in the United States, Italy and Spain and spanned the acute and convalescent phases of COVID-19. HLA class I and class II types, where available, came from metadata supplied by the sample provider rather than from assay-based typing. Nearly every sample came with metadata listing a de-identified subject ID, COVID-19 status, age in years and sex. The samples were drawn from the first 160 participants of the ongoing ImmuneRACE study and from 950 to 1,500 subjects provided by 6 global collaborators. The dataset comprised deeply sampled blood TCRbeta repertoires from subjects exposed to, actively infected with, or recovered from COVID-19. The material from the prospective study consisted of cDNA or gDNA derived from T cells, B-cell-depleted T cells, or PBMCs. The repertoires were released in a freely available public database intended as a resource for research on the immune response to SARS-CoV-2.

The cysteine opens and the phenylalanine closes a CDR3 of 15 amino acids. The read is trimmed to its CDR3 DNA, 45 bases read in frame from base 1. According to the germline V gene, CDR1 reads MNHEY and CDR2 reads SVGAGI. Compared with germline, V lacks 6 bases and J lacks 2 bases; bases without a gene match: 7. TCRbeta CDR3 regions were amplified from genomic DNA using the immunoSEQ Assay, a bias-controlled multiplex PCR. The study's own analysis went as follows. The number of nucleated cells in each sample was estimated by amplification of reference gene primers within the assay. To quantify the absolute abundance of each unique TCRbeta CDR3 rearrangement, sequence reads were collapsed and filtered. For each sample, productive Simpson clonality was calculated as the square root of Simpson's diversity index over productive rearrangements. Here the immuneACCESS table is served through TCRdb, limited to in-frame sequences with V and J called. Missing clones are a known gap in these copies; in checked studies unresolved V genes cover under half, and the rest lacks a known reason. The DNA gave D and trimming, while V, J and clone size come from that table. The sample yields about 340,000 clones; just over 85% were counted once. The ten largest make up approximately 4.6% of the sample.

The research as a whole found: The quantity of clinical and demographic metadata differed by source and by participant and was supplied without curation.

Sequencing was performed on PBMCs or T cells enriched from blood (not recorded which). Here the chain combines TRBV6-5 and TRBJ1-5, and 7 bases in between align with TRBD1. The clonotype was recovered from a woman aged 40 to 50 with acute COVID-19. This receptor has the CDR3 CASSGTEIGNQPQHF. The sequence in DNA is TGTGCCAGCAGCGGGACAGAAATAGGCAATCAGCCCCAGCATTTT.